The T cell receptor beta chain under discussion was sequenced for a study of blood T cell repertoires in COVID-19. For the study at large: Donors in the United States, Italy and Spain gave samples during acute or convalescent COVID-19. Nucleic acid was either cDNA or gDNA, and it came from T cells, B-cell-depleted T cells, or PBMCs.

Original data processing: Scientists estimated how many nucleated cells there were by amplifying reference gene primers. TCRdb keeps only in-frame clones here, not all; method: immunoSEQ multiplex PCR. Clonal size and the V and J genes are those of that table, whereas D and trimming came from the DNA. The sample lists some 310,000 clones, around nine tenths occurring once. The V end lost 7 bases, the J end lost 8 bases, and 11 bases lay between the germline ends. From germline, CDR1 is MDHEN and CDR2 SYDVKM. This CDR3 comprises 11 residues. The specimen sequenced was peripheral blood. This clonotype was sampled from a man aged 45 to 65 with active or convalescent COVID-19. V gene TRBV28 combines with J gene TRBJ1-2; the D is unclear. CDR3 sequence: CASKMARGYTF. CDR3 bases: TGTGCCAGCAAGATGGCGAGGGGCTACACCTTC.